Shown below are 15 T cell receptor beta chains from a single sample sequenced in a study of shared clonotypes between healthy human individuals. Generated by immunoSEQ multiplex PCR, the TCRdb table keeps only in-frame clones and is missing some. The data show about 380,000 clones, roughly 96% seen once. The source material was memory CD8+ T cells sorted from blood. This sample's subset: CD45RO+ cells pooled with CCR7-negative TemRA cells. The receptors were gathered from a man between 25 and 39 years old in good health.

The chain recombines TRBV7-9 with TRBJ2-1; D not resolved. The CDR3 has 14 amino acids. The germline V gene has CDR1 SEHNR and CDR2 FQNEAQ (reference sequence). The ends were cut back, 3 bases at V and 5 bases at J, with 11 bases in the middle. The CDR3 DNA reads TGTGCCAGCAGCTTGAGTAGCCGGAACAATGAGCAGTTCTTC. Its protein product is CASSLSSRNNEQFF.

This clone appeared a single time. This sequence joins TRBV19 and TRBJ1-2; D might be TRBD1 (5 bases). Trimming pared 1 base from V and 0 bases from J, leaving 15 bases between. The CDR3 extends over 17 amino acids. Per germline, CDR1 LNHDA and CDR2 SQIVND (reference sequence). CDR3 sequence: CASSIGGLFGANYGYTF. The CDR3 region has the DNA TGTGCCAGTAGTATAGGGGGACTTTTTGGAGCTAACTATGGCTACACCTTC.

The rearrangement uses TRBV4-2 and TRBJ2-7; D might be TRBD1 or TRBD2, each matching 5 bases. Germline V gene sequence: CDR1 LGHNA, CDR2 YNFKEQ. Trimming pared 5 bases from V and 4 bases from J, leaving 9 bases between. The CDR3 is 12 amino acids. This chain's CDR3 is CASSRGPYEQYF. CDR3 coding DNA: TGTGCCAGCAGCAGGGGACCGTACGAGCAGTACTTC.

This chain joins TRBV29-1 and TRBJ2-3; D gene uncertain. This CDR3 has 10 residues. The germline gives CDR1 SQVTM, CDR2 ANQGSEA. Trimming took off 4 bases at V and 3 bases at J, with 2 bases between the two ends. CDR3 protein: CSVVTDTQYF. The CDR3 nucleotides read TGCAGCGTTGTAACAGATACGCAGTATTTT.

This clone has only one observation. This chain connects TRBV6-1 to TRBJ2-3; 10 positions match TRBD2. Germline V gene sequence: CDR1 MNHNS, CDR2 SASEGT. V shed 3 bases and J 12 bases; nucleotides not matched to a gene: 3. The CDR3 covers 12 residues. CDR3 residues: CASSDSGRPQYF. As DNA, the CDR3 is TGTGCCAGCAGTGATAGCGGGAGGCCCCAGTATTTT.

The CDR3 sequence is CASSLVGSHLYEQYF. The CDR3 bases are TGTGCCAGCAGTTTGGTCGGCAGTCACCTATACGAGCAGTACTTC. V gene TRBV28 combines with J gene TRBJ2-7, with D unresolved. Germline V CDR1 and CDR2: MDHEN, SYDVKM. This CDR3 spans 15 amino acids. V was cut by 3 bases and J by 4 bases, with 16 bases left in between.

V and J are TRBV5-4 and TRBJ2-7; a weak D match, TRBD1 (5 bases). The CDR3 is 15 residues long. CDR1 SGHNT and CDR2 YYREEE come from the germline V gene (reference sequence). V was cut by 4 bases and J by 0 bases, with 14 bases left in between. CDR3 protein: CASSQGAASSYEQYF. As DNA, the CDR3 is TGTGCCAGCAGCCAGGGTGCAGCGTCCTCCTACGAGCAGTACTTC.

On this clone: The junction does not match germline at one end; this may be a read error. Other nucleotide sequences in the sample specify the same CDR3. The chain couples TRBV10-3 to TRBJ1-3; D gene uncertain. From germline, CDR1 is ENHRY and CDR2 SYGVKD. CDR3 length: 11 amino acids. The CDR3 DNA follows: TGTGCCATTGGCTCTGGAAACACTATATATTTT. This codes for CAIGSGNTIYF.

The sample holds one count of this clone. The chain links TRBV7-8 to TRBJ2-1; D is unresolved. V shed 3 bases and J shed 3 bases, with 3 bases lying between them. The germline V gene has CDR1 SGHVS and CDR2 FQNEAQ. The CDR3 is 12 amino acids. Written as DNA, the CDR3 is TGTGCCAGCAGCTTGGACTACAATGAGCAGTTCTTC. Residues: CASSLDYNEQFF.

This chain joins TRBV10-1 and TRBJ2-2; 11 bases agree with TRBD2. Per germline, CDR1 WNHNN and CDR2 SYGVQD (reference sequence). The J segment lost 1 base and the V segment lost 6 bases, leaving 7 bases of the junction unmatched. The CDR3 totals 17 residues. The CDR3 loop is CASRLLAGVLNTGELFF. CDR3 nucleotides: TGCGCCAGCAGATTACTAGCGGGAGTTTTGAACACCGGGGAGCTGTTTTTT.

The V and J genes are TRBV6-5 and TRBJ2-7, with no clear D. Germline CDR1 is MNHEY and CDR2 is SVGAGI. This CDR3 spans 14 amino acids. The V end lost 0 bases, the J end lost 0 bases, and 6 bases lay between the germline ends. The CDR3 nucleotides are TGTGCCAGCAGTTACTCGTGGAGCTCCTACGAGCAGTACTTC. Its protein is CASSYSWSSYEQYF.

A note on this clone: Distinct nucleotide sequences in the sample also encode this CDR3. The chain uses TRBV2 and TRBJ2-7; TRBD1 matches 12 bases. Germline V gene lookup returns CDR1 SNHLY and CDR2 FYNNEI. With 6 bases clipped from V and 3 bases from J, the junction kept 6 bases outside the gene matches. There are 15 residues in the CDR3. CDR3 residues: CASRTGTGGFYEQYF. The CDR3 DNA reads as TGTGCCAGCAGGACCGGGACAGGGGGCTTCTACGAGCAGTACTTC.

V is TRBV5-1 and J is TRBJ2-1, with TRBD2 matching 12 bases. The CDR3 extends over 17 amino acids. J gave up 7 bases and V 3 bases, and 11 bases lay outside the gene matches. CDR1 and CDR2 from the germline V gene are SGHRS and YFSETQ. The CDR3 DNA sequence: TGCGCCAGCAGCTCCGGGACTAGCGGGCAAGGAAGAAATGAGCAGTTCTTC. Translation gives CASSSGTSGQGRNEQFF.

The table lists this clone with a few counts. J is TRBJ1-2 and V is TRBV9; D is undetermined. There are 15 residues in the CDR3. With 3 bases removed from V and 4 bases from J, the gap between germline ends came to 16 bases. CDR1 and CDR2 from the germline V gene are SGDLS and YYNGEE. CDR3 coding DNA: TGTGCCAGCAGCGCCTGGACTTACGGGATCTATGGCTACACCTTC. Translation: CASSAWTYGIYGYTF.

This rearrangement joins TRBV5-1 to TRBJ2-1; 9 nucleotides line up with TRBD1. Trimming at V came to 5 bases and at J to 8 bases, leaving 11 bases not matched to a gene. The CDR3 length is 15 residues. Germline assignment: CDR1 SGHRS and CDR2 YFSETQ. The CDR3 region has the DNA TGCGCCAGCAGTCGGGAGACAGGGGGGTTTGATGAGCAGTTCTTC. Protein product: CASSRETGGFDEQFF.